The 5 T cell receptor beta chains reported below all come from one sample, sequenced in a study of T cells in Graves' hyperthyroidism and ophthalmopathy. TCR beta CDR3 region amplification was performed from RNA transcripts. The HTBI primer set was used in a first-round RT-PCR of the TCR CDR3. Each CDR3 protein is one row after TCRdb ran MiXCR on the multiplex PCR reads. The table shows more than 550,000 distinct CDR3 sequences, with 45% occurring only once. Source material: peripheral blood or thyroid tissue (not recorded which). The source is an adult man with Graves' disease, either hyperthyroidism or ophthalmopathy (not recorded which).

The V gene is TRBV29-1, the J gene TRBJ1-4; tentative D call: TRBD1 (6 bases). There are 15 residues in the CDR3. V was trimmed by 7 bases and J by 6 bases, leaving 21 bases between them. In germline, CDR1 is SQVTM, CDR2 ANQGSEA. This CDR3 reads CSAVKNEQGYEKLFF. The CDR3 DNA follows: TGCAGCGCCGTAAAAAATGAACAGGGATATGAAAAACTGTTTTTT.

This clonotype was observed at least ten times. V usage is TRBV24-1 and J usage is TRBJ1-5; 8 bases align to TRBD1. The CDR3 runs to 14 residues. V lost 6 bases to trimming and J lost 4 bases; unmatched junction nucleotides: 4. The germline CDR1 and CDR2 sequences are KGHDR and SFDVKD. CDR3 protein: CATSQDRVNQPQHF. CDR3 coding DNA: TGTGCCACCAGTCAGGACAGGGTGAATCAGCCCCAGCATTTT.

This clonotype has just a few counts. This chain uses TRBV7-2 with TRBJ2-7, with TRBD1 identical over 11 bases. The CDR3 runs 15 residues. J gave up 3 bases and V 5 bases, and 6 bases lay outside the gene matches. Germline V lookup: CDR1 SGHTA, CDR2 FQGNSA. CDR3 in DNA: TGTGCCAGCAGCCCCGCCGGGACAGGGGGCTACGAGCAGTACTTC. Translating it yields CASSPAGTGGYEQYF.

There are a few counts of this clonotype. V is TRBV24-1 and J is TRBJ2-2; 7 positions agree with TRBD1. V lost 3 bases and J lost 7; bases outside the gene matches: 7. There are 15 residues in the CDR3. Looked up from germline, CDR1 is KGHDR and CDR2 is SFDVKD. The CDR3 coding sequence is TGTGCCACCAGTGATGAAGACAGGGCTAACGGGGAGCTGTTTTTT. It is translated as CATSDEDRANGELFF.

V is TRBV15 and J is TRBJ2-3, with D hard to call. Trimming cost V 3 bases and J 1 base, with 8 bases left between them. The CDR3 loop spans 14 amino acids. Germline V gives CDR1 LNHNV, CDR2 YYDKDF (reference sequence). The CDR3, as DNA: TGTGCCACCAGCAGTGGGCAGGGCACAGATACGCAGTATTTT. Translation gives CATSSGQGTDTQYF.